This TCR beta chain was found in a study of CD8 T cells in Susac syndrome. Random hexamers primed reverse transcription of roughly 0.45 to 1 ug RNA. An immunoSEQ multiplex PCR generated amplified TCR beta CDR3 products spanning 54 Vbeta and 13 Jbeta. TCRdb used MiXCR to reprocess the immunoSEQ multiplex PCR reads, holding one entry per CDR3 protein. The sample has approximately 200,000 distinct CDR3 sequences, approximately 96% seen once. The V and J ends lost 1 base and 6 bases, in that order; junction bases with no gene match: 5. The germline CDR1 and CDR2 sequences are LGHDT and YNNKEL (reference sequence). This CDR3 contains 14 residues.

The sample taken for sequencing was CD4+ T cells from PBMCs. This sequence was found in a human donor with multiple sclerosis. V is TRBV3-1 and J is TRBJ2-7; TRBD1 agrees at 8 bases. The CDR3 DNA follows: TGTGCCAGCAGCCAAGTTGCGACAGGGGTCGAGCAGTACTTC. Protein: CASSQVATGVEQYF.